A selection of T cell receptor beta chains follows, all from one sample in a study of T cell repertoires in cytomegalovirus infection. TCRdb reprocessed the reads via MiXCR and lists one record per CDR3 protein. The sample has more than 250,000 distinct CDR3 sequences, around a quarter seen once. These receptors have no known antigen. This material consisted of cultured PBMCs, taken from culture after CMV antigen stimulation. Receptor source: a human donor in good health (CMV status not recorded). Some clones in this sample may be carry-over from other donors' samples. Both conserved end residues are part of each CDR3. Fields, in order: V gene, clone size, J gene, D gene, CDR3 DNA, CDR3 protein. The D gene is left open where the match is weak. Not every row has a clone size; where given, it reads once, few, many or a size class.

V gene: TRBV7-9; clone size: many; J gene: TRBJ2-3; D gene: NA; CDR3 DNA: TGTGCCAGCAGCTTGGACCCCCATACGCAGTATTTT; CDR3 protein: CASSLDPHTQYF
V gene: TRBV5-1; clone size: few; J gene: TRBJ1-2; D gene: TRBD1; CDR3 DNA: TGCGCCAGCAGCCTGGGACAGCTCGAAGCGTATGGCTACACCTTC; CDR3 protein: CASSLGQLEAYGYTF
V gene: TRBV7-3; clone size: many; J gene: TRBJ2-1; D gene: TRBD2; CDR3 DNA: TGTGCCAGCAGCTCCATTATAGCGGGAGGGCCTGACAATGAGCAGTTCTTC; CDR3 protein: CASSSIIAGGPDNEQFF
V gene: TRBV6-2/TRBV6-3; clone size: few; J gene: TRBJ2-1; D gene: NA; CDR3 DNA: TGTGCCAGCAGGAGGTCGGAGTACAATGAGCAGTTCTTC; CDR3 protein: CASRRSEYNEQFF
V gene: TRBV14; clone size: NA; J gene: TRBJ2-3; D gene: NA; CDR3 DNA: TGTGCCAGCAGCCAAGATTATACCACAGATACGCAGTATTTT; CDR3 protein: CASSQDYTTDTQYF
V gene: TRBV19; clone size: few; J gene: TRBJ1-5; D gene: NA; CDR3 DNA: TGTGCCAGTACCATCTCCTTGGGGTACGGGCAGCCCCAGCATTTT; CDR3 protein: CASTISLGYGQPQHF
V gene: TRBV20-1; clone size: NA; J gene: TRBJ2-5; D gene: TRBD2; CDR3 DNA: TGCAGTGCTAGTTCGCTAGCGGAAAGAGAAGAGACCCAGTACTTC; CDR3 protein: CSASSLAEREETQYF
V gene: TRBV28; clone size: many; J gene: TRBJ1-4; D gene: TRBD1; CDR3 DNA: TGTGCCAGCAGACCACAGGGGGGTAGGGAAAAACTGTTTTTT; CDR3 protein: CASRPQGGREKLFF
V gene: TRBV6-1; clone size: few; J gene: TRBJ2-7; D gene: TRBD1; CDR3 DNA: TGTGCCAGCAGCGAACCCTCCGAGGTTCGGACAGGGCACGAGCAGTACTTC; CDR3 protein: CASSEPSEVRTGHEQYF
V gene: TRBV6-1; clone size: many; J gene: TRBJ2-1; D gene: TRBD2; CDR3 DNA: TGTGCCAGCAGTGGACACGGACTAGCGGGAGGCAATGAGCAGTTCTTC; CDR3 protein: CASSGHGLAGGNEQFF
V gene: TRBV6-5; clone size: few; J gene: TRBJ2-1; D gene: NA; CDR3 DNA: TGTGCCAGCAGTCTCGGCCCAGAGAAGCAGTTCTTC; CDR3 protein: CASSLGPEKQFF
V gene: TRBV7-6; clone size: few; J gene: TRBJ2-2; D gene: NA; CDR3 DNA: TGTGCCAGCAGAGGTCCAGCGCTCGGGATGGGGGAGCTGTTTTTT; CDR3 protein: CASRGPALGMGELFF
V gene: TRBV6-6; clone size: many; J gene: TRBJ2-7; D gene: TRBD1; CDR3 DNA: TGTGCCAGCAATTCAGACAGGGGGTTCTACGAGCAGTACTTC; CDR3 protein: CASNSDRGFYEQYF
V gene: TRBV6-8; clone size: NA; J gene: TRBJ1-2; D gene: NA; CDR3 DNA: TGTGCCAGCAGTTCCGGGGTACCTAACTATGGCTACACCTTC; CDR3 protein: CASSSGVPNYGYTF
V gene: TRBV4-1; clone size: many; J gene: TRBJ2-5; D gene: NA; CDR3 DNA: TGCGCCAGCAGCCAAAATCGAGGTAGCGGCGACGAGACCCAGTACTTC; CDR3 protein: CASSQNRGSGDETQYF
V gene: TRBV6-2/TRBV6-3; clone size: NA; J gene: TRBJ1-2; D gene: NA; CDR3 DNA: TGTGCCAGCAGTTATCTTTGGAGCTTAGACTATGGCTACACCTTC; CDR3 protein: CASSYLWSLDYGYTF
V gene: TRBV7-8; clone size: NA; J gene: TRBJ1-2; D gene: NA; CDR3 DNA: TGTGCCAGCAGCTTATTTGGAGGGAACTATGGCTACACCTTC; CDR3 protein: CASSLFGGNYGYTF